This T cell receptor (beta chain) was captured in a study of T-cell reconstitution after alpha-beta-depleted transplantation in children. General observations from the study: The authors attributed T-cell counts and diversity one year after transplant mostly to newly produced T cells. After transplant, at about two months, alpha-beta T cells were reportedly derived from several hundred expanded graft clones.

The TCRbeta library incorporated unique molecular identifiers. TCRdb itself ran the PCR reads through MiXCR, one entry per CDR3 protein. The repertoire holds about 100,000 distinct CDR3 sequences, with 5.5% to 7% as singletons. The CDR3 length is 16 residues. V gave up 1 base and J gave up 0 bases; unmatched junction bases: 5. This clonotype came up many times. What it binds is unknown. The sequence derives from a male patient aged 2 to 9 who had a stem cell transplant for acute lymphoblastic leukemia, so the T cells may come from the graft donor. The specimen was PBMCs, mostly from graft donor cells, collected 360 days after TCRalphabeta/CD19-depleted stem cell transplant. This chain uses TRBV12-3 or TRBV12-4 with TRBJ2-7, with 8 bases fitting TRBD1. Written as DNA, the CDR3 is TGTGCCAGCAGTTTAGGGGACAGGTCAGACTCCTACGAGCAGTACTTC. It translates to CASSLGDRSDSYEQYF.